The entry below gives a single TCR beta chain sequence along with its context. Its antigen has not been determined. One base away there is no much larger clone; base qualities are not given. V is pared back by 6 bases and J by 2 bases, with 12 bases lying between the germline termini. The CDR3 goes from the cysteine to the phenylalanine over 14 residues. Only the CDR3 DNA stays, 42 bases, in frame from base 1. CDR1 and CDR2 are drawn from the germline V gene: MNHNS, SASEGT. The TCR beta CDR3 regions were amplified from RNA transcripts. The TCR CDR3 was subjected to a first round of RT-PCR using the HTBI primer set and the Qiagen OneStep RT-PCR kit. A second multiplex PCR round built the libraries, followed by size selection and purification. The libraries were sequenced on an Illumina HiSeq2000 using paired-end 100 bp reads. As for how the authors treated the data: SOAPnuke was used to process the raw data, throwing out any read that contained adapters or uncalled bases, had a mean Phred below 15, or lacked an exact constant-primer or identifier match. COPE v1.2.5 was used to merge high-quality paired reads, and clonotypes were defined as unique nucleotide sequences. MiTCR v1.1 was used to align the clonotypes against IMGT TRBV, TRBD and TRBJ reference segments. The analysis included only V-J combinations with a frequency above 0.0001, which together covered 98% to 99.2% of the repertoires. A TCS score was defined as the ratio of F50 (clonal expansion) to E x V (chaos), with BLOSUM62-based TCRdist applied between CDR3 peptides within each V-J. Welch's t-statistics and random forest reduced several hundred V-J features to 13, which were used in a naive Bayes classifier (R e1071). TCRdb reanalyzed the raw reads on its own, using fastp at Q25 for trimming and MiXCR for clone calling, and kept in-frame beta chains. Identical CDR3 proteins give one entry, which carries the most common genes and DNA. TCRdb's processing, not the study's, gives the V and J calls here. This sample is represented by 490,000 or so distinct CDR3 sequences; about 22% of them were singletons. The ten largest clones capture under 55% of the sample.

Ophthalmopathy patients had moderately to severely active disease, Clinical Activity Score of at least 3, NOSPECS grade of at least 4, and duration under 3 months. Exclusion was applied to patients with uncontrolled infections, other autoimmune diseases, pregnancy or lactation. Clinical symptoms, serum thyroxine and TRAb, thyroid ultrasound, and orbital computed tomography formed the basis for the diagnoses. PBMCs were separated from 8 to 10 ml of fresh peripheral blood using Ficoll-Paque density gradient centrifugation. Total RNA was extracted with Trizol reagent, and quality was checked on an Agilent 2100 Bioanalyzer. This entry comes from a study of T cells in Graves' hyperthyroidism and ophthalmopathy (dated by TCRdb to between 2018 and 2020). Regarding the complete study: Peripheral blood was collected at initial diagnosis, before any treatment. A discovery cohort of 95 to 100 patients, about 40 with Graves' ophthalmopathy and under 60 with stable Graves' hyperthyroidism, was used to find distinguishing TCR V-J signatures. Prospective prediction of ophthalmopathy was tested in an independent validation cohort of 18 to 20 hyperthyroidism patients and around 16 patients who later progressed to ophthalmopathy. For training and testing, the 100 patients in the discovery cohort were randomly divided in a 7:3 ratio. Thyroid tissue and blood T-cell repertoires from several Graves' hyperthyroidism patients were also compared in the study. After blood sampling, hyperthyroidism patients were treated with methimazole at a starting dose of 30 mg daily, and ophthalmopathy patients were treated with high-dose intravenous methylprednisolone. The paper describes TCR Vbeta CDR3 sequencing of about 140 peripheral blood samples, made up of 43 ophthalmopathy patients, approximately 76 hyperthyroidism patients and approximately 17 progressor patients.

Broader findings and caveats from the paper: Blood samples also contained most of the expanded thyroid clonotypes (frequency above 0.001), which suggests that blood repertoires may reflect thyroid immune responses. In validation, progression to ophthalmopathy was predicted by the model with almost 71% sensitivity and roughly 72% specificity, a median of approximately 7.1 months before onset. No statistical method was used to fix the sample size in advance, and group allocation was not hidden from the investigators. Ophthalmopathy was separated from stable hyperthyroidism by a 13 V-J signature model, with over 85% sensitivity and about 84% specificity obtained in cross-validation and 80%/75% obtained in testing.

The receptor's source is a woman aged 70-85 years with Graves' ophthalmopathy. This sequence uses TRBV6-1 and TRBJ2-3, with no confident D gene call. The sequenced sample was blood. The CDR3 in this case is CASSPPLLTDTQYF. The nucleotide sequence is TGTGCCAGCAGCCCCCCTCTCCTCACAGATACGCAGTATTTT.